This T cell receptor beta chain originates from a study of cytomegalovirus exposure and HLA in healthy donors. Study at large: HLA-typed donors contributed 65 million to 95 million unique TCRs, which were held in an early data release. General observations from the study: Later findings reportedly placed an Asian-associated ancestry cluster below the roughly 730-donor mean for N-insertions.

Primers: 60 Vbeta forward and 13 Jbeta reverse. Method: immunoSEQ multiplex PCR; TCRdb's copy keeps in-frame clones and lacks some. The sample records over 150,000 clones, 70% to 80% being singletons. V dropped 3 bases and J dropped 3 bases, with 9 bases sitting between them. The CDR3 contains 14 residues. Germline lookup yields CDR1 LNHDA and CDR2 SQIVND (reference sequence). Concerning this clone: Its antigen is as yet unknown.

This chain uses TRBV19 with TRBJ2-1; no clear D. Input material: PBMCs. The clonotype comes from a man between 25 and 39 years old in good health and CMV-seropositive. This chain's CDR3 is CASSMPSDYNEQFF. Here the CDR3 DNA reads TGTGCCAGTAGTATGCCAAGCGACTACAATGAGCAGTTCTTC.